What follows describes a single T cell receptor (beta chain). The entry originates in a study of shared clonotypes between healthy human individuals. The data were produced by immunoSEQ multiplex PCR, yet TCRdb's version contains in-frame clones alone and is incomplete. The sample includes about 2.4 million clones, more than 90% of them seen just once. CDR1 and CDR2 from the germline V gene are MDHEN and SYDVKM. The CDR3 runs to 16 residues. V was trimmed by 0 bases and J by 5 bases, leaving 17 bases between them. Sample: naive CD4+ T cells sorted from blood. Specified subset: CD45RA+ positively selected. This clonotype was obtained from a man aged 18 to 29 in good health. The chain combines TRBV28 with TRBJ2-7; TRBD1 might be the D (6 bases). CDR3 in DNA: TGTGCCAGCAGTTTATGGGGAAGGGCAGGGGTGGACGAGCAGTACTTC. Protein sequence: CASSLWGRAGVDEQYF.